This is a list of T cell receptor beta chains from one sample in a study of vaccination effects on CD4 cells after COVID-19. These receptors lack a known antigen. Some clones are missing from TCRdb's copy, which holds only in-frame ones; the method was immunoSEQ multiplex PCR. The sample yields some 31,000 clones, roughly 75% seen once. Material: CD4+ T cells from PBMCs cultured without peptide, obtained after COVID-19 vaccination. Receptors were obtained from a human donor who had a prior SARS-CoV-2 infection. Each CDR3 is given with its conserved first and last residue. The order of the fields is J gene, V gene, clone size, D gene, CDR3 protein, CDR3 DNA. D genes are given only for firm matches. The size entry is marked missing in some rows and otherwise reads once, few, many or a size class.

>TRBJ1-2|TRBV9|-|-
CASSGEGSNYGYTF
TGTGCCAGCAGCGGGGAGGGCTCCAACTATGGCTACACCTTC
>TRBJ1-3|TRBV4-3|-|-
CASSQDWSGKGNTIYF
TGCGCCAGCAGCCAAGACTGGTCAGGGAAGGGAAACACCATATATTTT
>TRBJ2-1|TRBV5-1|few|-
CASSLALATYNEQFF
TGCGCCAGCAGCTTGGCATTAGCGACCTACAATGAGCAGTTCTTC
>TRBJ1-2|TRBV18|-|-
CASSPQNRLSYGYTF
TGTGCCAGCTCACCACAGAACAGGTTGTCCTATGGCTACACCTTC
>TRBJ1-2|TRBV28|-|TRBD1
CASRTGGRVYGYTF
TGTGCCAGCAGGACAGGGGGAAGAGTCTATGGCTACACCTTC
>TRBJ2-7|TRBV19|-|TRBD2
CASSISSGTSYEQYF
TGTGCCAGTAGTATATCTAGCGGAACCTCCTACGAGCAGTACTTC
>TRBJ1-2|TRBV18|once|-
CASSPPSTGSYGYTF
TGTGCCAGCTCACCACCTTCGACAGGTAGCTATGGCTACACCTTC
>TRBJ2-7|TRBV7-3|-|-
CASSLGLYYEQYF
TGTGCCAGCAGCTTAGGCCTTTACTACGAGCAGTACTTC
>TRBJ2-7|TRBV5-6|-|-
CASSFVKGEDYEQYF
TGTGCCAGCAGCTTTGTTAAGGGAGAGGACTACGAGCAGTACTTC
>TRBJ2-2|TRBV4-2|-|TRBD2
CASSQDPGGRLGELFF
TGTGCCAGCAGCCAAGATCCGGGAGGCCGGCTCGGGGAGCTGTTTTTT
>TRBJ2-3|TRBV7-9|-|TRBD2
CASSAFGRGDTDTQYF
TGTGCCAGCAGCGCCTTTGGGCGGGGGGACACAGATACGCAGTATTTT
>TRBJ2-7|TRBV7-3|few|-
CASSLDGYFYEQYF
TGTGCCAGCAGCTTAGACGGCTACTTCTACGAGCAGTACTTC
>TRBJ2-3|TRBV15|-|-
CATSRDQGAGTDTQYF
TGTGCCACCAGCAGAGATCAAGGGGCTGGAACAGATACGCAGTATTTT
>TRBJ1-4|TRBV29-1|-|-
CSVEGQGGATNEKLFF
TGCAGCGTTGAGGGGCAGGGAGGGGCAACTAATGAAAAACTGTTTTTT
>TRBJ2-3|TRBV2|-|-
CASSETPYNVGTQYF
TGTGCCAGCAGTGAAACCCCCTATAACGTAGGTACGCAGTATTTT
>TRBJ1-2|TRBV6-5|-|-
CASRTAGVRGGYTF
TGTGCCAGCAGGACCGCAGGTGTTCGGGGTGGCTACACCTTC
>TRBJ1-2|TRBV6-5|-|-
CASRPQVTRGYTF
TGTGCCAGCAGGCCACAGGTTACCCGGGGCTACACCTTC
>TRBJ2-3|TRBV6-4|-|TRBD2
CASSEEGLGYTDTQYF
TGTGCCAGCAGTGAAGAGGGACTAGGGTACACAGATACGCAGTATTTT
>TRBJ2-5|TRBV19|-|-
CASSIGRATQYF
TGTGCCAGTAGTATAGGCAGGGCGACCCAGTACTTC
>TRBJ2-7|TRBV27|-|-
CASSLSGRGYEQYF
TGTGCCAGCAGTTTATCCGGCAGGGGATACGAGCAGTACTTC
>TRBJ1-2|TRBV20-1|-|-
CSASKVQPLRYTF
TGCAGTGCTAGTAAGGTTCAGCCGTTGCGCTACACCTTC
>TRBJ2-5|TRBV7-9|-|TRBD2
CASSFRLAGAQETQYF
TGTGCCAGCAGCTTCCGACTAGCGGGGGCACAAGAGACCCAGTACTTC
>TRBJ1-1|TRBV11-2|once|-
CASSPGGGTEAFF
TGTGCCAGCAGCCCGGGTGGTGGCACTGAAGCTTTCTTT
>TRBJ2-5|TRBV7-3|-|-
CASSLSGPETQYF
TGTGCCAGCAGTCTAAGCGGCCCAGAGACCCAGTACTTC
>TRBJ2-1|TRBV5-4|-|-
CASSLDPVGGVNEQFF
TGTGCCAGCAGCTTGGACCCCGTGGGGGGCGTCAATGAGCAGTTCTTC
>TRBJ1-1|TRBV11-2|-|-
CASSLDPGQVVAEAFF
TGTGCCAGCAGCTTAGACCCGGGGCAGGTGGTCGCTGAAGCTTTCTTT
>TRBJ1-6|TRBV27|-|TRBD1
CASSLRGRGQYNSPLHF
TGTGCCAGCAGTTTACGGGGCAGGGGGCAATATAATTCACCCCTCCACTTT